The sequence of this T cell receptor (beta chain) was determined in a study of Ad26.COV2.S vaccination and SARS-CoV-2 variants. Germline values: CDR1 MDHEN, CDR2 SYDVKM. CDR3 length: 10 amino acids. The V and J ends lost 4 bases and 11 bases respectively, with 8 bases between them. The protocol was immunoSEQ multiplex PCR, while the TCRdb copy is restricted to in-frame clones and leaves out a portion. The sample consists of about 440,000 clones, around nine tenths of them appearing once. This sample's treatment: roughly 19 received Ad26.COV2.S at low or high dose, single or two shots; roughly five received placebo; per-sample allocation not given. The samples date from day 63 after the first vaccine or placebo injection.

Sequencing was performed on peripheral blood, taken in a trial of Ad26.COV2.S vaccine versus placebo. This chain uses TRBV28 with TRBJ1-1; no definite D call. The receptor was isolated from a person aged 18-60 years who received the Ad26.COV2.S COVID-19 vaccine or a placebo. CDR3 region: CASSSLVAFF. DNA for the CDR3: TGTGCCAGCAGTTCTCTAGTGGCTTTCTTT.